These 14 T cell receptor beta chains were all obtained from the same sample, sequenced in a study of cytomegalovirus exposure and HLA in healthy donors. PCR amplification relied on 60 Vbeta primers (plus 13 Jbeta primers). Profiling relied on immunoSEQ multiplex PCR, and the TCRdb table lists in-frame clones only, not all of them. The data hold approximately 110,000 clones, with approximately 11% observed a single time. The specimen sequenced was PBMCs. These receptors were collected from a middle-aged man in good health and CMV-seropositive.

This clone was counted a single time. The rearrangement uses TRBV5-1 and TRBJ2-3, with 7 bases fitting TRBD2. Losses at the gene ends were 4 bases for V and 0 bases for J; bases not matched to a gene: 2. Germline values: CDR1 SGHRS, CDR2 YFSETQ. The CDR3 spans 14 residues. The CDR3, as DNA: TGCGCCAGCAGCGGGCGGGGGAGCACAGATACGCAGTATTTT. Encoded protein: CASSGRGSTDTQYF.

This clone was seen a handful of times. The rearrangement links TRBV28 to TRBJ1-1; no clear D gene. This CDR3 comprises 12 residues. V shed 11 bases and J shed 3 bases, with 13 bases lying between them. Germline lookup yields CDR1 MDHEN and CDR2 SYDVKM. This CDR3 is CAVHAGYTEAFF. DNA for the CDR3: TGTGCCGTGCATGCGGGGTACACTGAAGCTTTCTTT.

The genes are TRBV7-2 and TRBJ2-7; 11 nucleotides agree with TRBD2. Germline values: CDR1 SGHTA, CDR2 FQGNSA. Germline trimming cut 3 bases from V and 2 bases from J; bases unmatched to any gene: 3. The CDR3 covers 15 residues. The CDR3 reads CASSLTSGDTYEQYF. In DNA form, the CDR3 reads TGTGCCAGCAGCTTGACTAGCGGGGACACCTACGAGCAGTACTTC.

This clone was counted a few times. The CDR3 nucleotides read TGTGCCATCAGCGAAACTACAGGGATCGGCTACACCTTC. Its translation: CAISETTGIGYTF. The chain joins TRBV10-3 to TRBJ1-2, with D tentatively TRBD1 (6 bases). The CDR3 loop spans 13 amino acids. Trimming pared 6 bases from V and 8 bases from J, leaving 16 bases between. Germline values: CDR1 ENHRY, CDR2 SYGVKD.

This chain links TRBV2 with TRBJ2-1; D is perhaps TRBD1 (5 bases). Trimming removed 3 bases from V and 5 bases from J, with 11 bases in between. The germline gives CDR1 SNHLY, CDR2 FYNNEI. This CDR3 region has 14 residues. The CDR3 DNA sequence: TGTGCCAGCAGTGATAGGGGCTTCGACAATGAGCAGTTCTTC. As protein: CASSDRGFDNEQFF.

This chain links TRBV27 with TRBJ1-2; 8 nucleotides agree with TRBD1. The CDR3 is made up of 16 amino acids. V was pared by 5 bases and J by 8 bases, with 16 bases of the junction left unmatched. CDR1 and CDR2 from the germline V gene are MNHEY and SMNVEV (reference sequence). The chain's CDR3 is CASSPYPGQGGWGYTF. In nucleotides, the CDR3 is TGTGCCAGCAGTCCCTACCCCGGACAGGGCGGTTGGGGCTACACCTTC.

This clone was counted only a few times. V and J are TRBV5-6 and TRBJ1-5; D uncertain. Trimming cost V 1 base and J 7 bases, with 9 bases left between them. This CDR3 is 13 amino acids long. The germline gives CDR1 SGHDT, CDR2 YYEEEE. This CDR3 reads CASSLLVRQPQHF. The CDR3 nucleotides are TGTGCCAGCAGCTTGCTGGTGAGGCAGCCCCAGCATTTT.

This clone was counted between two and nine times. This rearrangement joins TRBV30 to TRBJ1-1; D unresolved. Trimming took 5 bases from V and 0 from J, leaving 19 bases between them. The CDR3 is made up of 16 amino acids. CDR1 GTSNPN and CDR2 SVGIG come from the germline V gene (reference sequence). CDR3: CAWGSRPDQVNTEAFF. The CDR3 DNA reads as TGTGCCTGGGGGAGCCGGCCCGATCAGGTGAACACTGAAGCTTTCTTT. Together with reference TRBV30 and TRBJ1-1, the CDR3 gives the full variable domain: SQTIHQWPATLVQPVGSPLSLECTVEGTSNPNLYWYRQAAGRGLQLLFYSVGIGQISSEVPQNLSASRPQDRQFILSSKKLLLSDSGFYLCAWGSRPDQVNTEAFFGQGTRLTVV.

The chain is built from TRBV7-9 and TRBJ2-2, with 8 bases that match TRBD2. The length of the CDR3 is 15 residues. V shed 2 bases and J 6 bases; nucleotides not matched to a gene: 5. In germline, CDR1 is SEHNR, CDR2 FQNEAQ (reference sequence). This CDR3 reads CASSLKRESAGELFF. CDR3 DNA: TGTGCCAGCAGCTTAAAGCGGGAGAGCGCCGGGGAGCTGTTTTTT.

This clone came up a few times. The genes are TRBV5-1 and TRBJ2-7; a weak D match, TRBD2 (6 bases). Germline CDR1 and CDR2: SGHRS and YFSETQ. The CDR3 extends over 14 amino acids. V lost 0 bases and J lost 0, with 7 bases in between. The CDR3 DNA reads TGCGCCAGCAGCTTGGGACTAGTCTCCTACGAGCAGTACTTC. Residues: CASSLGLVSYEQYF.

This rearrangement joins TRBV11-2 to TRBJ1-2; D not certain. Germline CDR1 SGHAT, CDR2 FQNNGV. The length of the CDR3 is 13 residues. The ends were cut back, 1 base at V and 2 bases at J, with 5 bases in the middle. CDR3 coding DNA: TGTGCCAGCAGCTTAGGAGGGAACTATGGCTACACCTTC. As protein: CASSLGGNYGYTF.

This chain's CDR3 is CASSLEGAEQYF. The CDR3 region has the DNA TGTGCCAGCAGCTTAGAGGGGGCCGAGCAGTACTTC. This rearrangement joins TRBV7-6 to TRBJ2-7; 7 bases fit TRBD1. The CDR3 is made up of 12 amino acids. Germline CDR1 is SGHVS and CDR2 is FNYEAQ. Unmatched junction bases numbered 0, after V lost 1 base and J lost 6 bases.

This clone has only a few counts. The chain carries TRBV15 and TRBJ2-1, with D perhaps matching TRBD2 (6 bases). CDR3 length equals 15 residues. Germline CDR1 LNHNV, CDR2 YYDKDF (reference sequence). Trimming took 0 bases from V and 8 from J, leaving 14 bases between them. The CDR3 region has the DNA TGTGCCACCAGCAGAGATGGGCTAGCGATCGATGAGCAGTTCTTC. Translating gives CATSRDGLAIDEQFF. Combining the CDR3 with reference TRBV15 and TRBJ2-1 gives the whole variable domain DAMVIQNPRYQVTQFGKPVTLSCSQTLNHNVMYWYQQKSSQAPKLLFHYYDKDFNNEADTPDNFQSRRPNTSFCFLDIRSPGLGDTAMYLCATSRDGLAIDEQFFGPGTRLTVL.

Only a few counts were recorded for this clone. This chain links TRBV5-1 with TRBJ1-2, with TRBD1 matching 7 bases. The germline gives CDR1 SGHRS, CDR2 YFSETQ. V shed 4 bases, J shed 2 bases, and the junction held 8 bases outside the gene matches. The CDR3 has 15 amino acids. For the CDR3, the DNA is TGCGCCAGCAGCCCCCCGAAACAGGGGAACTATGGCTACACCTTC. Residues: CASSPPKQGNYGYTF.